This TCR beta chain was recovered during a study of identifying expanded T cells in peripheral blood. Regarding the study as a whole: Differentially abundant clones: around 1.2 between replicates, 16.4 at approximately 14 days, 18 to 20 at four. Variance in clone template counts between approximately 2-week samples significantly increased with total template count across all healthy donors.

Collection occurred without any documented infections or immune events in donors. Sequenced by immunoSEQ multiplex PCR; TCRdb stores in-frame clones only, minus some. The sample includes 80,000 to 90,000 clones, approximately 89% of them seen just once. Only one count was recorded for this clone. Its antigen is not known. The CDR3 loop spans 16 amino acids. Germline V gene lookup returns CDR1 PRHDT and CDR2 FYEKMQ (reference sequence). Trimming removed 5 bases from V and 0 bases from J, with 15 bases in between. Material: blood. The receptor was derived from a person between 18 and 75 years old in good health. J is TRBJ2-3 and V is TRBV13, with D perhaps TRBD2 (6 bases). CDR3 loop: CASSPIRGISTDTQYF. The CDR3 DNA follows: TGTGCCAGCAGCCCCATTCGGGGGATTAGCACAGATACGCAGTATTTT. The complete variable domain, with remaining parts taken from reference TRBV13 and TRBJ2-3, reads AAGVIQSPRHLIKEKRETATLKCYPIPRHDTVYWYQQGPGQDPQFLISFYEKMQSDKGSIPDRFSAQQFSDYHSELNMSSLELGDSALYFCASSPIRGISTDTQYFGPGTRLTVL.